This TCR beta chain was obtained from a study of T cell changes during pregnancy in multiple sclerosis. Some clones are missing from TCRdb's copy, which holds only in-frame ones; the method was immunoSEQ multiplex PCR. The table includes about 66,000 clones, about 91% detected once. The V and J ends lost 4 bases and 5 bases respectively, with 16 bases between them. The CDR3 has 14 amino acids. The germline gives CDR1 SGHDT, CDR2 YYEEEE. The TCR sequence derives from a female donor with multiple sclerosis, enrolled in a pregnancy study. The sequenced sample was CD8+ T cells from peripheral blood mononuclear cells, obtained before pregnancy. The chain carries TRBV5-6 and TRBJ2-7, with TRBD2 as a possible D gene (8 bases). The CDR3 coding sequence is TGTGCCAGCAGCCCACAGGGGCGGGAGGACGAGCAGTACTTC. This codes for CASSPQGREDEQYF.